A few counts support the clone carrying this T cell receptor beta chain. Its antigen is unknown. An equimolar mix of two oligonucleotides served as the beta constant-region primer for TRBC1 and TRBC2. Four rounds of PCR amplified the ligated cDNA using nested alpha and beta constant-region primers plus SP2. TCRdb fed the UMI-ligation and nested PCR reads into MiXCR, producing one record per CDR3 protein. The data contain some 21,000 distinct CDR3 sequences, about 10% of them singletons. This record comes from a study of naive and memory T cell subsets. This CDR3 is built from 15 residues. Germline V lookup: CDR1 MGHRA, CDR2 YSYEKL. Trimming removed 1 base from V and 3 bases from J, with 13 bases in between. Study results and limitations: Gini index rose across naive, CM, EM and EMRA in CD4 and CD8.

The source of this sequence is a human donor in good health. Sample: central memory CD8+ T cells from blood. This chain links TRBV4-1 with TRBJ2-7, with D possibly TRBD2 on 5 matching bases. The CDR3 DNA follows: TGCGCCAGCAGCCAAGGGGGTCACGGGGACTACGAGCAGTACTTC. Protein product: CASSQGGHGDYEQYF.